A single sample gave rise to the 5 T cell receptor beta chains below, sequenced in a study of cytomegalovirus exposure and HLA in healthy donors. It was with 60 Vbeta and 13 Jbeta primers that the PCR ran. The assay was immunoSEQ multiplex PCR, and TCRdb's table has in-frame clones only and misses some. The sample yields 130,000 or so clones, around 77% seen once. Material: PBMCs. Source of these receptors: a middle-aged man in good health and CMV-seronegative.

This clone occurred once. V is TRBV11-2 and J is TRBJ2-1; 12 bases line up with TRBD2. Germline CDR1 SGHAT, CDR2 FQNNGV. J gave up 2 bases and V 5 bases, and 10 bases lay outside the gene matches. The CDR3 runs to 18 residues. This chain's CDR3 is CASSLGLAGTPTYNEQFF. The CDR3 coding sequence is TGTGCCAGCAGCCTAGGACTAGCGGGAACCCCCACCTACAATGAGCAGTTCTTC.

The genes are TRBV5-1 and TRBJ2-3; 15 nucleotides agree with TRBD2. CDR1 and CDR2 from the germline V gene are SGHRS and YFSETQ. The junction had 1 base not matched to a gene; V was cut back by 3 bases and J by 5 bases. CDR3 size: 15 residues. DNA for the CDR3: TGCGCCAGCAGCTCGGGACTAGCGGGAGGAGATACGCAGTATTTT. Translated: CASSSGLAGGDTQYF.

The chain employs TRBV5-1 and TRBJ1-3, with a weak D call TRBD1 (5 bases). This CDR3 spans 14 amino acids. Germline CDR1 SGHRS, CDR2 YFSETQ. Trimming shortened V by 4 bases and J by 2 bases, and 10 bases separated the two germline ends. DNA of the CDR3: TGCGCCAGCAGCGGGGGGACTGCTGGAAACACCATATATTTT. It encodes CASSGGTAGNTIYF.

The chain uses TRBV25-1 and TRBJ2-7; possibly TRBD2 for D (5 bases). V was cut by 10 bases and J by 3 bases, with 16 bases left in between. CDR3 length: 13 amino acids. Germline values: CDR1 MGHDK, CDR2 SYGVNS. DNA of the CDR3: TGTGCCAACGGGAAGGACGGAAGCTACGAGCAGTACTTC. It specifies CANGKDGSYEQYF.

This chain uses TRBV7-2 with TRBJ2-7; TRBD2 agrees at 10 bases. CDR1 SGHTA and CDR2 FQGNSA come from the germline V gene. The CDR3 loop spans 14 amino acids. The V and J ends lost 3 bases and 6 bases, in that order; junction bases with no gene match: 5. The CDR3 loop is CASSFSGLASEQYF. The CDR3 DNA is TGTGCCAGCAGCTTTTCGGGACTAGCGAGCGAGCAGTACTTC.